The sequence of this T cell receptor (beta chain) was determined in a study of T cell responses to AZD1222 COVID-19 vaccine. From germline, CDR1 is SGHTA and CDR2 FQGNSA. The CDR3 is 15 residues long. V shed 1 base and J shed 4 bases, with 11 bases lying between them. General study findings and limits: Spike-specific TCRs gained breadth and depth after people received two AZD1222 doses. None of the repertoires were sampled until the peak T cell response had passed. Across spike, vaccine-associated CD4 TCRs were found, dominant at 160-218 and 743-854.

Whether given at about 4 or about 12 weeks, second doses were pooled. Sequencing used immunoSEQ multiplex PCR; TCRdb keeps in-frame clones, though not all of them. Seen here are roughly 200,000 clones, approximately 90% observed once, and the top ten hold less than 2%. Points on this clone: The antigen is not known.

The chain recombines TRBV7-2 with TRBJ2-1; D not resolved. The sequences come from peripheral blood, collected 28 days after the second AZD1222 dose. This sequence was found in an adult who received the AZD1222 COVID-19 vaccine. The CDR3 DNA sequence: TGTGCCAGCAGCTTAGTTATGGGTACATACAATGAGCAGTTCTTC. Its translation: CASSLVMGTYNEQFF. The whole variable domain, remainder taken from reference TRBV7-2 and TRBJ2-1, is GAGVSQSPSNKVTEKGKDVELRCDPISGHTALYWYRQSLGQGLEFLIYFQGNSAPDKSGLPSDRFSAERTGGSVSTLTIQRTQQEDSAVYLCASSLVMGTYNEQFFGPGTRLTVL.